The T cell receptor (beta chain) under discussion was sequenced for a study of OX40 agonist ivuxolimab in advanced cancers. On the study more broadly: Patients enrolled in dose escalation were diagnosed with hepatocellular carcinoma, melanoma, renal cell or head and neck cancer. Three individuals attained partial responses, comprising one hepatocellular carcinoma case and two cutaneous melanoma cases.

A note on this clone: Its antigen remains unidentified.

The germline gives CDR1 SNHLY, CDR2 FYNNEI. V shed 2 bases and J 6 bases; nucleotides not matched to a gene: 4. CDR3 length: 15 amino acids. Study-level results: CD4+ and CD8+ T cells in blood underwent clonal expansion by week 6 at 0.1 to 3.0 mg/kg.

Profiling relied on immunoSEQ multiplex PCR, and the TCRdb table lists in-frame clones only, not all of them. The table lists 55,000 to 90,000 clones, around 86% of them singletons. The specimen comprised CD4+ or CD8+ T cells sorted from blood, sampled in a trial of the OX40 agonist ivuxolimab. The chain combines TRBV2 with TRBJ2-1, with 10 bases fitting TRBD2. This clonotype was obtained from an adult with an advanced solid tumor such as melanoma, head and neck, liver or kidney cancer. CDR3 residues: CASSEQRGGLNEQFF. Written as DNA, the CDR3 is TGTGCCAGCAGTGAACAGCGGGGGGGCCTCAATGAGCAGTTCTTC.